This paragraph reports one T cell receptor beta chain. Its specificity is unknown. The sample is drawn from a study of T-cell reconstitution after alpha-beta-depleted transplantation in children. Study-wide findings and caveats: Newly generated T cells supplied most T-cell counts and diversity one year post-transplant.

Library preparation (for TCRbeta) was performed with unique molecular identifiers. From the PCR reads, TCRdb called clonotypes with MiXCR, one entry per CDR3 protein. Counted here are under 250,000 distinct CDR3 sequences, roughly 18% occurring once; the ten biggest clones make up about 41%. The length of the CDR3 is 15 residues. Germline V gene lookup returns CDR1 MGHRA and CDR2 YSYEKL. V gave up 5 bases and J gave up 5 bases, with 19 bases separating them. This chain joins TRBV4-1 and TRBJ2-7; no clear D. The sequences come from PBMCs, mostly from graft donor cells, collected 360 days after TCRalphabeta/CD19-depleted stem cell transplant. The receptor comes from a male patient under 10 years old who had a stem cell transplant for acute lymphoblastic leukemia, so the T cells may come from the graft donor. The CDR3 sequence is CASSATIRPADEQYF. Written as DNA, the CDR3 is TGCGCCAGCAGCGCCACGATCCGGCCCGCTGACGAGCAGTACTTC.